The 16 T cell receptor beta chains given below trace back to one sample, sequenced in a study of human T cells and chemical hapten exposure. Time point described: pre-sensitization, week 0. Treatment given: therapeutic diphenylcyclopropenone sensitization with weekly scalp DPC. TCRdb passed the RACE reads through MiXCR, listing each CDR3 protein once. This repertoire shows tens of thousands of distinct CDR3 sequences, roughly 6.7% found once; its top ten account for 1.5% to 2%. The sample here was whole blood, taken in connection with sensitization to the hapten diphenylcyclopropenone (DPC). Receptors originate from a woman in her twenties or thirties with alopecia areata. Some clones in this sample may be carry-over from other donors' samples.

The rearrangement uses TRBV6-6 and TRBJ2-5; TRBD2 aligns across 16 bases. The length of the CDR3 is 18 residues. Germline V lookup: CDR1 MNHNY, CDR2 SVGAGI (reference sequence). V lost 5 bases, J lost 0 bases, and 6 bases stayed unmatched. The CDR3 loop is CASSKTGLAGGNQETQYF. The DNA of the CDR3 is TGTGCCAGCAGTAAGACGGGACTAGCGGGGGGGAACCAAGAGACCCAGTACTTC.

This clonotype came up many times. The chain has TRBV29-1 and TRBJ1-1, with D unresolved. This CDR3 has 12 residues. The germline gives CDR1 SQVTM, CDR2 ANQGSEA. V was shortened by 7 bases and J by 0 bases, with 9 bases between the two germline ends. CDR3 DNA sequence: TGCAGCGGATGGAACATGAACACTGAAGCTTTCTTT. It specifies CSGWNMNTEAFF.

This clonotype was detected only a few times. Given a much more abundant clone one base away, this may be a read error. The chain uses TRBV27 and TRBJ2-7; either TRBD1 or TRBD2 may fit D (5 bases each). The CDR3 runs to 15 residues. CDR1 is MNHEY and CDR2 is SMNVEV in the germline V gene (reference sequence). V was shortened by 6 bases and J by 5 bases, with 20 bases between the two germline ends. The DNA for the CDR3 is TGTGCCAGCAGCCGCGTGTCGGGACGAGAAAACGAGCAGTACTTC. This encodes CASSRVSGRENEQYF.

This clonotype was counted at least ten times. J is TRBJ1-5 and V is TRBV28, with 7 nucleotides matching TRBD1. This CDR3 contains 13 residues. Trimming at V came to 5 bases and at J to 7 bases, leaving 5 bases not matched to a gene. Germline loops: CDR1 MDHEN, CDR2 SYDVKM. The CDR3 region is CASSTPGGQPQHF. Written as DNA, the CDR3 is TGTGCCAGCAGTACCCCAGGGGGACAGCCCCAGCATTTT. Drawing the rest from reference TRBV28 and TRBJ1-5, the complete variable domain is DVKVTQSSRYLVKRTGEKVFLECVQDMDHENMFWYRQDPGLGLRLIYFSYDVKMKEKGDIPEGYSVSREKKERFSLILESASTNQTSMYLCASSTPGGQPQHFGDGTRLSIL.

This clonotype was seen ten or more times. The V call is TRBV3-1, the J call TRBJ2-1; D gene ambiguous. Trimming left V 0 bases short and J 0 bases short, with 6 bases between. Germline V gene sequence: CDR1 LGHDT, CDR2 YNNKEL (reference sequence). The length of the CDR3 is 15 residues. The CDR3 bases are TGTGCCAGCAGCCAAGATCAGAGCTCCTACAATGAGCAGTTCTTC. Amino acid sequence: CASSQDQSSYNEQFF.

This clonotype came up many times. This chain links TRBV5-1 with TRBJ2-7; the D gene is possibly TRBD1 (5 bases). Germline CDR1 and CDR2: SGHRS and YFSETQ. The CDR3 covers 16 residues. V lost 0 bases, J lost 5 bases, and 18 bases lay in between. CDR3 residues: CASSLGVAGIFNEQYF. The CDR3 nucleotides read TGCGCCAGCAGCTTGGGGGTCGCAGGGATCTTCAACGAGCAGTACTTC.

The V call is TRBV2, the J call TRBJ1-4, with unresolved D. The CDR3 length is 14 residues. Germline V gene sequence: CDR1 SNHLY, CDR2 FYNNEI. Between the trimmed V and J ends, which lost 7 bases and 4 bases, there was a span of 13 bases. The DNA of the CDR3 is TGTGCCAGCAACCCACAGAGACTTAATGAAAAACTGTTTTTT. Its protein is CASNPQRLNEKLFF.

This clonotype has a count of ten or more. The rearrangement uses TRBV6-6 and TRBJ2-2; tentative D call: TRBD1 (6 bases). V gave up 5 bases and J gave up 3 bases, with 13 bases separating them. The CDR3 is made up of 15 amino acids. Looked up from germline, CDR1 is MNHNY and CDR2 is SVGAGI (reference sequence). The CDR3 coding sequence is TGTGCCAGCAGTCACAGGGAGCCCTACACCGGGGAGCTGTTTTTT. This encodes CASSHREPYTGELFF.

This clonotype was seen repeatedly, ten times or more. The genes are TRBV12-3 or TRBV12-4 and TRBJ2-1; D is tentatively TRBD1 or TRBD2 (5 bases each). The CDR3 length is 16 residues. With 5 bases removed from V and 3 bases from J, the gap between germline ends came to 17 bases. CDR3 residues: CASSKDNWDHYNEQFF. CDR3 nucleotide sequence: TGTGCCAGCAGTAAAGACAACTGGGACCACTACAATGAGCAGTTCTTC.

This clonotype was found many times. Here the CDR3 DNA reads TGTGCCAGCAGTGAGAGGTCCCAAGAGACCCAGTACTTC. This codes for CASSERSQETQYF. This sequence joins TRBV2 and TRBJ2-5; D call uncertain. Trimming shortened V by 3 bases and J by 1 base, and 6 bases separated the two germline ends. The CDR3 is made up of 13 amino acids. The germline V gene has CDR1 SNHLY and CDR2 FYNNEI.

This clonotype was seen at least ten times. This CDR3 reads CASSLSGGRESEQYF. CDR3 bases: TGTGCCAGCAGCTTATCAGGTGGCAGGGAAAGCGAGCAGTACTTC. This chain joins TRBV11-2 and TRBJ2-7, with D possibly TRBD1 on 5 matching bases. The V end lost 2 bases, the J end lost 6 bases, and 17 bases lay between the germline ends. The length of the CDR3 is 15 residues. Germline CDR1 and CDR2: SGHAT and FQNNGV.

The J gene is TRBJ1-5, the V gene TRBV2, with D hard to call. The CDR3 contains 14 residues. V was clipped by 8 bases and J by 7 bases, with 18 bases between them. Per germline, CDR1 SNHLY and CDR2 FYNNEI. CDR3 coding DNA: TGTGCCAGCTGTACGACGGAGAGGAACCAGCCCCAGCATTTT. This sequence encodes CASCTTERNQPQHF.

In this sample, this clonotype turned up a few times. The genes are TRBV3-1 and TRBJ1-3; D is unresolved. Germline CDR1 and CDR2: LGHDT and YNNKEL (reference sequence). V shed 0 bases and J shed 4 bases, with 4 bases lying between them. This CDR3 is built from 13 residues. The CDR3 sequence: CASSQEPGNTIYF. CDR3 bases: TGTGCCAGCAGCCAAGAGCCCGGAAACACCATATATTTT.

This clonotype has at least ten counts. The chain is built from TRBV5-1 and TRBJ1-1; the D is unclear. V dropped 8 bases and J dropped 0 bases, with 11 bases sitting between them. Per the germline V gene, CDR1 is SGHRS and CDR2 is YFSETQ. This CDR3 comprises 13 residues. CDR3 DNA sequence: TGCGCCAGTTCGGGCCTGCTGAACACTGAAGCTTTCTTT. Its protein is CASSGLLNTEAFF.

This clonotype showed up many times. The chain uses TRBV6-2 or TRBV6-3 and TRBJ2-5; D not certain. Trimming took off 0 bases at V and 1 base at J, with 9 bases between the two ends. The CDR3 covers 15 residues. Germline V gene data show CDR1 as MNHEY and CDR2 as SVGEGT. The CDR3 sequence: CASSYSIFFQETQYF. CDR3 coding DNA: TGTGCCAGCAGTTACTCGATCTTTTTCCAAGAGACCCAGTACTTC.

This clonotype was seen many times. This chain links TRBV12-3 or TRBV12-4 with TRBJ1-1; TRBD1 might be the D (6 bases). CDR3 length: 15 amino acids. Trimming removed 5 bases at V and 1 base at J, with 14 bases between. CDR3 sequence reads: CASSPFQGTNTEAFF. As DNA, the CDR3 is TGTGCCAGCAGTCCTTTTCAGGGGACGAACACTGAAGCTTTCTTT.